Each of the 30 T cell receptor beta chains below was sequenced from the same sample in a study of shared clonotypes between healthy human individuals. Clones were read by immunoSEQ multiplex PCR, and TCRdb kept only the in-frame ones, dropping some. The sample has millions of clones; around 95% are singletons. The sample was naive CD4+ T cells sorted from blood. The subset is: CD45RA+ positively selected. The receptor source for this set is a man between 18 and 35 years old in good health.

The V gene is TRBV5-1, the J gene TRBJ2-3, with D perhaps TRBD2 (6 bases). The CDR3 contains 14 residues. CDR1 and CDR2 from the germline V gene are SGHRS and YFSETQ. V was trimmed by 8 bases and J by 2 bases, leaving 15 bases between them. The CDR3 sequence is CASRIAEPTDTQYF. DNA of the CDR3: TGCGCCAGTCGAATAGCGGAACCCACAGATACGCAGTATTTT.

The chain uses TRBV11-3 and TRBJ2-1; D gene ambiguous. Germline V lookup: CDR1 SGHNT, CDR2 YENEEA. V was clipped by 6 bases and J by 8 bases, with 11 bases between them. The CDR3 has 12 residues. In DNA, the CDR3 is TGTGCCAGCAGTCCCGGTGTCCATGAGCAGTTCTTC. Amino acid sequence: CASSPGVHEQFF.

This chain joins TRBV27 and TRBJ1-2; the match to TRBD1 covers 8 bases. The CDR3 covers 15 residues. Germline-derived CDR1 and CDR2 are MNHEY and SMNVEV (reference sequence). V shed 3 bases, J shed 2 bases, and the junction held 5 bases outside the gene matches. CDR3: CASSFSGGGNYGYTF. The DNA for the CDR3 is TGTGCCAGCAGTTTCTCAGGGGGCGGGAACTATGGCTACACCTTC.

This rearrangement joins TRBV5-8 to TRBJ2-3; D not resolved. V was shortened by 9 bases and J by 0 bases, with 14 bases between the two germline ends. CDR3 length equals 14 residues. CDR1 is SGHTS and CDR2 is YDEGEE in the germline V gene. DNA for the CDR3: TGTGCCATCGCCCGAGACAAGAGCACAGATACGCAGTATTTT. It codes for CAIARDKSTDTQYF.

In this sample, this clone turned up once. J is TRBJ1-2 and V is TRBV25-1; possible D gene TRBD1, 5 bases. Germline CDR1 MGHDK, CDR2 SYGVNS. The CDR3 has 17 residues. V gave up 4 bases and J gave up 2 bases, with 20 bases separating them. The CDR3 nucleotides read TGTGCCAGCAGTGCCGATCCCGGAGGGGCCGAGAACTATGGCTACACCTTC. Translation gives CASSADPGGAENYGYTF.

The V call is TRBV25-1, the J call TRBJ2-5; no definite D call. V was trimmed by 7 bases and J by 5 bases, leaving 14 bases between them. The CDR3 is 13 residues long. Germline CDR1 MGHDK, CDR2 SYGVNS. CDR3 coding DNA: TGTGCCAGCACTCCCCGTTCAATGGAGACCCAGTACTTC. This translates into CASTPRSMETQYF.

The J gene is TRBJ1-2, the V gene TRBV4-1; D possibly corresponds to TRBD1 (6 bases). The germline gives CDR1 MGHRA, CDR2 YSYEKL. Deletions cut 1 base from V and 5 bases from J, with 20 bases between. The CDR3 totals 17 residues. CDR3 nucleotide sequence: TGCGCCAGCAGCCAAGTCGAAGGATCAGGACAGCCATATGGCTACACCTTC. Its translation: CASSQVEGSGQPYGYTF.

The chain links TRBV6-5 to TRBJ1-1, with D perhaps TRBD1 (6 bases). Trimming took off 5 bases at V and 5 bases at J, with 9 bases between the two ends. The germline CDR1 and CDR2 sequences are MNHEY and SVGAGI. CDR3 size: 12 residues. The CDR3 DNA is TGTGCCAGCAGTCTCGACAGGACTGAAGCTTTCTTT. This translates into CASSLDRTEAFF.

The chain couples TRBV2 to TRBJ1-2; TRBD1 matches 8 bases. The germline gives CDR1 SNHLY, CDR2 FYNNEI. This CDR3 has 15 residues. The V segment lost 6 bases and the J segment 3 bases; nucleotides outside the gene matches: 9. CDR3 DNA: TGTGCCAGCAGCTCCCAACAGGGGGATCACTATGGCTACACCTTC. It is translated as CASSSQQGDHYGYTF. The full variable domain, completed using reference TRBV2 and TRBJ1-2, is EPEVTQTPSHQVTQMGQEVILRCVPISNHLYFYWYRQILGQKVEFLVSFYNNEISEKSEIFDDQFSVERPDGSNFTLKIRSTKLEDSAMYFCASSSQQGDHYGYTFGSGTRLTVV.

The chain is built from TRBV2 and TRBJ1-5; D gene uncertain. This CDR3 contains 15 residues. The V and J ends lost 4 bases and 0 bases respectively, with 10 bases between them. The germline CDR1 and CDR2 sequences are SNHLY and FYNNEI. Written as DNA, the CDR3 is TGTGCCAGCAGTGTGGAACAACTTAGCAATCAGCCCCAGCATTTT. This translates into CASSVEQLSNQPQHF.

V usage is TRBV30 and J usage is TRBJ1-6; D possibly corresponds to TRBD1 (6 bases). CDR1 GTSNPN and CDR2 SVGIG come from the germline V gene (reference sequence). V was clipped by 4 bases and J by 0 bases, with 13 bases between them. The CDR3 spans 16 residues. The CDR3 region is CAWTEGGGSYNSPLHF. The DNA of the CDR3 is TGTGCCTGGACTGAAGGGGGGGGCTCCTATAATTCACCCCTCCACTTT.

The chain carries TRBV10-3 and TRBJ1-2, with a weak D call TRBD1 (6 bases). The CDR3 length is 14 residues. Per the germline V gene, CDR1 is ENHRY and CDR2 is SYGVKD. V was pared by 3 bases and J by 8 bases, with 16 bases between. This CDR3 reads CAISDTGFAGGYTF. CDR3 in DNA: TGTGCCATCAGTGATACAGGGTTTGCAGGGGGCTACACCTTC.

A word on this clone: The sample holds other DNA sequences that translate to the same CDR3. This chain links TRBV6-6 with TRBJ1-2; a weak D match, TRBD1 (5 bases). Germline values: CDR1 MNHNY, CDR2 SVGAGI (reference sequence). Trimming stripped 8 bases from V and 3 bases from J, with 7 bases between. The CDR3 runs to 11 residues. The CDR3 sequence: CASRGDYGYTF. The CDR3 DNA reads as TGTGCCAGCCGGGGGGACTATGGCTACACCTTC.

CDR3 region: CASSQVRPTSTEAFF. CDR3 bases: TGCGCCAGCAGCCAAGTAAGACCCACGAGCACTGAAGCTTTCTTT. V is TRBV4-3 and J is TRBJ1-1, with D unclear. Trimming shortened V by 1 base and J by 4 bases, and 13 bases separated the two germline ends. Germline V CDR1 and CDR2: LGHNA, YSLEER. The CDR3 has 15 residues.

The V call is TRBV4-1, the J call TRBJ1-2; D may be TRBD1 (6 bases). The V end lost 1 base, the J end lost 3 bases, and 12 bases lay between the germline ends. In germline, CDR1 is MGHRA, CDR2 YSYEKL. This CDR3 has 15 residues. The CDR3 bases are TGCGCCAGCAGCCAAGCACAGGGTTGGGACTATGGCTACACCTTC. It specifies CASSQAQGWDYGYTF.

To note about this clone: The identical CDR3 is also encoded by other nucleotide sequences in the sample. The chain recombines TRBV5-4 with TRBJ2-3; TRBD2 agrees at 11 bases. The CDR3 is 16 residues long. Trimming at V came to 0 bases and at J to 4 bases, leaving 4 bases not matched to a gene. CDR1 is SGHNT and CDR2 is YYREEE in the germline V gene (reference sequence). The CDR3 nucleotides read TGTGCCAGCAGCTTGGGCCTAGCGGGGGGTGCAGATACGCAGTATTTT. Its protein is CASSLGLAGGADTQYF.

V usage is TRBV18 and J usage is TRBJ2-5; D might be TRBD1 or TRBD2, each matching 5 bases. The CDR3 has 14 residues. Trimming left V 0 bases short and J 4 bases short, with 9 bases between. The germline V gene has CDR1 KGHSH and CDR2 LQKENI. This CDR3 reads CASSPPGVAETQYF. CDR3 bases: TGTGCCAGCTCACCACCGGGGGTGGCAGAGACCCAGTACTTC.

J is TRBJ2-5 and V is TRBV25-1; 10 bases are shared with TRBD1. With 7 bases clipped from V and 2 bases from J, the junction kept 10 bases outside the gene matches. CDR1 is MGHDK, CDR2 SYGVNS, per germline. CDR3 length equals 16 residues. CDR3 sequence reads: CASTKWDRGYQETQYF. The CDR3, as DNA: TGTGCCAGCACCAAATGGGACAGGGGCTATCAAGAGACCCAGTACTTC.

The chain has TRBV25-1 and TRBJ1-5; no firm D call. This CDR3 has 12 amino acids. Germline V CDR1 and CDR2: MGHDK, SYGVNS. The V and J ends lost 6 bases and 2 bases respectively, with 5 bases between them. This CDR3 reads CASRLGNQPQHF. The CDR3 nucleotides are TGTGCCAGCAGGTTGGGCAATCAGCCCCAGCATTTT.

The chain couples TRBV10-3 to TRBJ2-1; tentatively, D is TRBD1 (5 bases). V lost 8 bases and J 6 bases, leaving 8 bases between the germline ends. From germline, CDR1 is ENHRY and CDR2 SYGVKD. The CDR3 has 11 amino acids. The CDR3 region has the DNA TGTGCCATCCTAGGGGTCAATGAGCAGTTCTTC. It specifies CAILGVNEQFF.

The genes are TRBV6-1 and TRBJ2-1; no firm D call. CDR3 size: 12 residues. The V gene's germline CDR1 is MNHNS and CDR2 SASEGT. Trimming stripped 6 bases from V and 3 bases from J, with 6 bases between. This chain's CDR3 is CASSINYNEQFF. The CDR3 nucleotides read TGTGCCAGCAGCATTAACTACAATGAGCAGTTCTTC.

The chain recombines TRBV5-1 with TRBJ2-6; 7 bases map to TRBD1. Germline V gene data show CDR1 as SGHRS and CDR2 as YFSETQ. CDR3 length equals 17 residues. Trimming took 7 bases from V and 2 from J; bases not matched to a gene: 12. The DNA for the CDR3 is TGCGCCAGCGTTAGGGGGCCGGGTCAGCCTGGGGCCAACGTCCTGACTTTC. It specifies CASVRGPGQPGANVLTF.

This clone was counted once. The rearrangement joins TRBV25-1 to TRBJ1-6, with TRBD1 as a possible D gene (6 bases). Germline lookup yields CDR1 MGHDK and CDR2 SYGVNS. The V end was cut by 2 bases, the J end by 12 bases, with 14 bases between. The CDR3 has 14 amino acids. DNA of the CDR3: TGTGCCAGCAGTGAAAACAGGGATGCAGGACCCCTCCACTTT. This codes for CASSENRDAGPLHF. Drawing the rest from reference TRBV25-1 and TRBJ1-6, the complete variable domain is EADIYQTPRYLVIGTGKKITLECSQTMGHDKMYWYQQDPGMELHLIHYSYGVNSTEKGDLSSESTVSRIRTEHFPLTLESARPSHTSQYLCASSENRDAGPLHFGNGTRLTVT.

This clone was detected once. The J gene is TRBJ2-2, the V gene TRBV19, with D hard to call. V was clipped by 10 bases and J by 0 bases, with 21 bases between them. The CDR3 spans 17 residues. From germline, CDR1 is LNHDA and CDR2 SQIVND (reference sequence). CDR3 amino acids: CATEPTNDHSNTGELFF. In DNA form, the CDR3 reads TGTGCCACCGAGCCAACTAACGATCATTCGAACACCGGGGAGCTGTTTTTT.

The chain joins TRBV4-3 to TRBJ2-5; 10 bases are shared with TRBD2. The length of the CDR3 is 15 residues. CDR1 is LGHNA and CDR2 is YSLEER in the germline V gene. V trimming: 4 bases; J trimming: 2 bases; junction bases outside the gene matches: 4. CDR3 DNA: TGCGCCAGCAGCCTCGGGACTAGCGCTCAAGAGACCCAGTACTTC. Translating it yields CASSLGTSAQETQYF.

The rearrangement joins TRBV2 to TRBJ2-3; 14 nucleotides match TRBD2. Germline loops: CDR1 SNHLY, CDR2 FYNNEI. The CDR3 is made up of 16 amino acids. The V gene end was trimmed by 4 bases and the J gene end by 3 bases; junction bases not matched to a gene: 3. This CDR3 reads CASSAGLAGGTDTQYF. The CDR3 coding sequence is TGTGCCAGCAGTGCTGGACTAGCGGGAGGTACAGATACGCAGTATTTT.

The chain recombines TRBV25-1 with TRBJ2-2, with 7 bases aligning to TRBD1. Per germline, CDR1 MGHDK and CDR2 SYGVNS. The CDR3 extends over 17 amino acids. The V and J ends lost 6 bases and 0 bases, in that order; junction bases with no gene match: 10. This CDR3 reads CASRGTVRTTNTGELFF. CDR3 nucleotides: TGTGCCAGCAGGGGGACAGTCCGAACTACGAACACCGGGGAGCTGTTTTTT.

This chain links TRBV2 with TRBJ1-5; 8 nucleotides agree with TRBD1. The CDR3 totals 14 residues. The germline V gene encodes CDR1 SNHLY and CDR2 FYNNEI. The V segment lost 5 bases and the J segment 6 bases; nucleotides outside the gene matches: 6. The CDR3 spells CASSRSGGLQPQHF. DNA for the CDR3: TGTGCCAGCAGTCGCTCAGGGGGCCTTCAGCCCCAGCATTTT. The full variable domain, rest sourced from reference TRBV2 and TRBJ1-5, is EPEVTQTPSHQVTQMGQEVILRCVPISNHLYFYWYRQILGQKVEFLVSFYNNEISEKSEIFDDQFSVERPDGSNFTLKIRSTKLEDSAMYFCASSRSGGLQPQHFGDGTRLSIL.

Turning to this clone: The sample contains more than one DNA sequence encoding this CDR3. This chain uses TRBV6-1 with TRBJ1-5; 8 nucleotides align to TRBD1. With 4 bases clipped from V and 6 bases from J, the junction kept 5 bases outside the gene matches. The CDR3 runs 14 residues. From germline, CDR1 is MNHNS and CDR2 SASEGT. The CDR3 sequence is CASSGDRGGQPQHF. Here the CDR3 DNA reads TGTGCCAGCAGTGGCGACAGGGGTGGTCAGCCCCAGCATTTT.

The chain recombines TRBV7-6 with TRBJ2-2; 9 nucleotides agree with TRBD2. J lost 0 bases, V lost 5 bases, and 7 bases had no gene match. CDR1 SGHVS and CDR2 FNYEAQ come from the germline V gene. CDR3 size: 17 residues. The CDR3 loop is CASSPGASGANTGELFF. The CDR3, as DNA: TGTGCCAGCAGCCCCGGGGCTAGCGGGGCGAACACCGGGGAGCTGTTTTTT.